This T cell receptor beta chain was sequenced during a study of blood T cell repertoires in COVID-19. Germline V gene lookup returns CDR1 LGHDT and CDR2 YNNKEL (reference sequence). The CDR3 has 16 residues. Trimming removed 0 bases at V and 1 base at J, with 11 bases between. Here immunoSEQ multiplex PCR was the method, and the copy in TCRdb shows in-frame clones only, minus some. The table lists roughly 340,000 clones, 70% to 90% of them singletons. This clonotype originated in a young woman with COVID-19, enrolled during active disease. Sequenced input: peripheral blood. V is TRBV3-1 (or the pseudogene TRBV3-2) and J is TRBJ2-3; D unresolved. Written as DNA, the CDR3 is TGTGCCAGCAGCCAAGAATTTGCGTCCGGCACAGATACGCAGTATTTT. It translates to CASSQEFASGTDTQYF.